The 21 T cell receptor beta chains given below trace back to one sample, sequenced in a study of T-cell reconstitution after alpha-beta-depleted transplantation in children. The TCRbeta library incorporated unique molecular identifiers. Each CDR3 protein gets one entry after TCRdb re-called the PCR reads with MiXCR. Of fewer than 450,000 distinct CDR3 sequences listed, roughly 15% are singletons. The starting material was PBMCs, mostly from graft donor cells, obtained 360 days after TCRalphabeta/CD19-depleted stem cell transplant. Receptor source: a male patient aged 2-10 years who had a stem cell transplant for acute lymphoblastic leukemia, so the T cells may come from the graft donor.

In this sample, this clonotype turned up a few times. This chain connects TRBV7-2 to TRBJ2-7; D is perhaps TRBD1 (5 bases). The CDR3 covers 16 residues. The germline V gene encodes CDR1 SGHTA and CDR2 FQGNSA. The V and J ends lost 1 base and 2 bases respectively, with 15 bases between them. For the CDR3, the DNA is TGTGCCAGCAGCTTAGTGCGCCTGACAGTGACCTACGAGCAGTACTTC. As protein: CASSLVRLTVTYEQYF.

This clonotype was picked up a small number of times. The genes are TRBV12-3 or TRBV12-4 and TRBJ2-7; D is unclear. Trimming removed 3 bases from V and 4 bases from J, with 16 bases in between. This CDR3 has 15 amino acids. The CDR3, as DNA: TGTGCCAGCAGTTTTAACTCCCCAGGCAGATACGAGCAGTACTTC. This translates into CASSFNSPGRYEQYF.

At least ten counts were recorded for this clonotype. The V and J genes are TRBV12-3 or TRBV12-4 and TRBJ2-1; D gene ambiguous. The CDR3 contains 13 residues. Trimming left V 4 bases short and J 5 bases short, with 9 bases between. DNA for the CDR3: TGTGCCAGCAGTTCAATTGGACACAATGAGCAGTTCTTC. This encodes CASSSIGHNEQFF.

The sample holds a few counts of this clonotype. The chain employs TRBV5-1 and TRBJ2-3; D is ambiguous. The CDR3 length is 14 residues. Between the trimmed V and J ends, which lost 3 bases and 2 bases, there was a span of 10 bases. From germline, CDR1 is SGHRS and CDR2 YFSETQ. The CDR3 reads CASSSWDLTDTQYF. The CDR3 nucleotides read TGCGCCAGCAGCTCCTGGGATCTCACAGATACGCAGTATTTT.

This clonotype has a count of ten or more. The rearrangement links TRBV3-1 to TRBJ2-1, with 7 bases fitting TRBD2. With 0 bases clipped from V and 3 bases from J, the junction kept 2 bases outside the gene matches. The CDR3 loop spans 15 amino acids. Germline-derived CDR1 and CDR2 are LGHDT and YNNKEL (reference sequence). The CDR3 sequence is CASSQDPSGYNEQFF. As DNA, the CDR3 is TGTGCCAGCAGCCAAGACCCTAGCGGCTACAATGAGCAGTTCTTC.

Many counts were recorded for this clonotype. The gene calls are TRBV20-1 and TRBJ2-1; 11 bases align to TRBD2. Per germline, CDR1 DFQATT and CDR2 SNEGSKA (reference sequence). The CDR3 sequence is 15 residues long. V shed 1 base, J shed 3 bases, and the junction held 2 bases outside the gene matches. Written as DNA, the CDR3 is TGCAGTGCTAGAGTACTAGCGGGAGACTACAATGAGCAGTTCTTC. This gives the protein CSARVLAGDYNEQFF.

CDR3 residues: CASRISGLEQFF. The CDR3 DNA follows: TGCGCCAGCAGAATTAGCGGGCTTGAGCAGTTCTTC. The V call is TRBV5-1, the J call TRBJ2-1, with TRBD2 matching over 7 bases. From germline, CDR1 is SGHRS and CDR2 YFSETQ. CDR3 size: 12 residues. The V gene end was trimmed by 5 bases and the J gene end by 9 bases; junction bases not matched to a gene: 5.

This clonotype was observed a single time. This chain joins TRBV18 and TRBJ2-4; 8 nucleotides agree with TRBD1. The CDR3 totals 20 residues. J gave up 0 bases and V 1 base, and 14 bases lay outside the gene matches. Germline V gene lookup returns CDR1 KGHSH and CDR2 LQKENI. This CDR3 is CASSPRRTGPDLLAKNIQYF. In nucleotides, the CDR3 is TGTGCCAGCTCACCACGAAGGACAGGGCCGGACTTATTAGCCAAAAACATTCAGTACTTC.

The CDR3 loop reads CASSYSIQAPREQETQYF. CDR3 bases: TGTGCCAGCAGTTACTCGATACAGGCGCCTCGAGAGCAAGAGACCCAGTACTTC. The rearrangement links TRBV6-2 or TRBV6-3 to TRBJ2-5; tentatively, D is TRBD1 (5 bases). The germline gives CDR1 MNHEY, CDR2 SVGEGT. CDR3 length equals 18 residues. The germline V and J ends were trimmed by 0 bases and 2 bases, with 19 bases remaining between them.

This clonotype has at least ten counts. CDR3 DNA sequence: TGTGCCAGCAGCCTCAATGGGTATAGCTCCTACAATGAGCAGTTCTTC. Its protein product is CASSLNGYSSYNEQFF. V usage is TRBV11-2 and J usage is TRBJ2-1; D gene uncertain. V was shortened by 5 bases and J by 0 bases, with 14 bases between the two germline ends. Germline-derived CDR1 and CDR2 are SGHAT and FQNNGV. The CDR3 sequence is 16 residues long.

This clonotype came up a few times. This chain connects TRBV4-3 to TRBJ2-3; 8 nucleotides line up with TRBD2. J was trimmed by 4 bases and V by 1 base; bases with no gene match: 4. The CDR3 runs 15 residues. Germline V lookup: CDR1 LGHNA, CDR2 YSLEER. The CDR3 is CASSQGSGSADTQYF. CDR3 DNA sequence: TGCGCCAGCAGCCAAGGGAGCGGGAGCGCAGATACGCAGTATTTT.

About this clonotype itself: A read error may produce the germline difference seen at one junction end. The DNA of the CDR3 is TGTGCCATCAGTTACGACGTCGGGACTAGCAGATTTTACACCGGGGAGCTGTTTTTT. The encoded protein is CAISYDVGTSRFYTGELFF. V and J are TRBV6-5 and TRBJ2-2; 9 nucleotides align to TRBD2. Germline values: CDR1 MNHEY, CDR2 SVGAGI. The CDR3 sequence is 19 residues long.

This clonotype was seen more than once but under ten times. V gene TRBV6-2 or TRBV6-3 combines with J gene TRBJ2-7; the match to TRBD1 covers 8 bases. Germline V gene data show CDR1 as MNHEY and CDR2 as SVGEGT. The junction had 12 bases not matched to a gene; V was cut back by 5 bases and J by 6 bases. The CDR3 sequence is 15 residues long. The CDR3 reads CASSPALDREVEQYF. CDR3 nucleotides: TGTGCCAGCAGTCCCGCCCTGGACAGGGAAGTCGAGCAGTACTTC.

This clonotype has a handful of counts. V usage is TRBV6-5 and J usage is TRBJ2-7; 10 bases line up with TRBD2. V gave up 0 bases and J gave up 0 bases; unmatched junction bases: 2. Germline V lookup: CDR1 MNHEY, CDR2 SVGAGI. This CDR3 has 16 residues. The CDR3 spells CASSYSLAGSSYEQYF. The DNA of the CDR3 is TGTGCCAGCAGTTACTCACTAGCGGGGAGCTCCTACGAGCAGTACTTC.

A few counts support this clonotype. V is TRBV28 and J is TRBJ1-6, with no clear D. The CDR3 runs 16 residues. Germline CDR1 is MDHEN and CDR2 is SYDVKM. The ends were cut back, 5 bases at V and 7 bases at J, with 18 bases in the middle. The CDR3: CASSLPPDGINSPLHF. In DNA, the CDR3 is TGTGCCAGCAGTCTACCACCGGACGGGATCAATTCACCCCTCCACTTT.

The chain recombines TRBV28 with TRBJ2-3; D not resolved. This CDR3 is 15 amino acids long. V gave up 3 bases and J gave up 3 bases, with 13 bases separating them. CDR1 and CDR2 from the germline V gene are MDHEN and SYDVKM. CDR3 sequence reads: CASSFFSRITDTQYF. The CDR3 DNA sequence: TGTGCCAGCAGTTTTTTCAGCAGGATTACAGATACGCAGTATTTT. Supplemented by reference TRBV28 and TRBJ2-3, the full variable domain reads DVKVTQSSRYLVKRTGEKVFLECVQDMDHENMFWYRQDPGLGLRLIYFSYDVKMKEKGDIPEGYSVSREKKERFSLILESASTNQTSMYLCASSFFSRITDTQYFGPGTRLTVL.

This clonotype was seen many times. In DNA form, the CDR3 reads TGCAGTGCTGCCGTAGCGGGGTCCACAGATACGCAGTATTTT. This codes for CSAAVAGSTDTQYF. The J gene is TRBJ2-3, the V gene TRBV20-1; TRBD2 matches at 8 bases. This CDR3 region has 14 residues. Germline V CDR1 and CDR2: DFQATT, SNEGSKA (reference sequence). V was clipped by 5 bases and J by 2 bases; unmatched bases: 6.

In its sample, this clonotype was seen a few times. The J gene is TRBJ2-7, the V gene TRBV28; 7 bases are shared with TRBD1. This CDR3 region has 17 residues. J was trimmed by 2 bases and V by 6 bases; bases with no gene match: 16. In germline, CDR1 is MDHEN, CDR2 SYDVKM. The CDR3 DNA is TGTGCCAGCAGCCTTAGGGGGCGTCGCTTGCGGCCCTACGAGCAGTACTTC. This sequence encodes CASSLRGRRLRPYEQYF.

This clonotype has just a few counts. This rearrangement joins TRBV21-1 to TRBJ2-1; the table calls TRBD2, which could not be checked here. TRBV21-1 is listed as a pseudogene. The CDR3 length is 18 residues. The CDR3 bases are TGTGCCAGCAGCACCTCTCTCACTAGCGGACCCTCCTACAATGAGCAGTTCTTC. It codes for CASSTSLTSGPSYNEQFF.

The CDR3 here is CASSQEVGPGPGELFF. The CDR3 DNA reads as TGCGCCAGCAGCCAAGAAGTTGGGCCAGGCCCCGGGGAGCTGTTTTTT. The V call is TRBV4-3, the J call TRBJ2-2; no clear D. V lost 0 bases and J 6 bases, leaving 14 bases between the germline ends. Germline loops: CDR1 LGHNA, CDR2 YSLEER. CDR3 length: 16 amino acids.

The chain employs TRBV28 and TRBJ2-2; D possibly corresponds to TRBD2 (6 bases). Germline V lookup: CDR1 MDHEN, CDR2 SYDVKM. The length of the CDR3 is 16 residues. V was shortened by 0 bases and J by 0 bases, with 8 bases between the two germline ends. CDR3 loop: CASSLWGTPNTGELFF. CDR3 bases: TGTGCCAGCAGTTTATGGGGGACTCCGAACACCGGGGAGCTGTTTTTT.